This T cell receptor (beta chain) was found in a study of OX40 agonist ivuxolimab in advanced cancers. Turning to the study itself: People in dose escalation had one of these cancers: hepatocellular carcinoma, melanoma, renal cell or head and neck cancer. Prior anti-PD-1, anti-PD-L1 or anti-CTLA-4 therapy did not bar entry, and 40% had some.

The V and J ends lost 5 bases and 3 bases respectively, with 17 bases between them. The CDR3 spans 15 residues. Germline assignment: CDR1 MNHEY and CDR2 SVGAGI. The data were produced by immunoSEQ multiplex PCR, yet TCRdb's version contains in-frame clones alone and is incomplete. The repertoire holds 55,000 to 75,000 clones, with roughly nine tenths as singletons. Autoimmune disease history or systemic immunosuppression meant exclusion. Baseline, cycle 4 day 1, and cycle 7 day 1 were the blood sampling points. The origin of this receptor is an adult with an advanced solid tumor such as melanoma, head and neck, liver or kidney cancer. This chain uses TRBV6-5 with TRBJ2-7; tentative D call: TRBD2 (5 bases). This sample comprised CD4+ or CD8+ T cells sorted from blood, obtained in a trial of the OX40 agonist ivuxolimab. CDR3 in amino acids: CASSPDFPGLYEQYF. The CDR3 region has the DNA TGTGCCAGCAGTCCGGACTTCCCGGGCCTCTACGAGCAGTACTTC.